This T cell receptor (beta chain) came from a study of spatial heterogeneity in lung cancer. Study-wide findings and caveats: Follow-up blood showed ubiquitous expanded tumor TCRs less than blood at resection did.

Documented time point: sample taken at primary tumor resection. Researchers sequenced whole RNA taken from tumor, nontumor lung or frozen PBMC without sorting. Per germline, CDR1 MGHRA and CDR2 YSYEKL. Trimming took 3 bases from V and 0 from J, leaving 15 bases between them. The CDR3 is 17 residues long. TCRdb reprocessed the 5' RACE reads via MiXCR and lists one record per CDR3 protein. Altogether some 53,000 distinct CDR3 sequences are present, around 7% being singletons, with the ten largest covering roughly 3%. This clonotype was observed a few times. Its cognate antigen is unknown. V and J are TRBV4-1 and TRBJ1-5; D gene uncertain. The sample was PBMCs, taken at surgery. The sequence was obtained from a female donor with early-stage non-small cell lung cancer. CDR3 in DNA: TGCGCCAGCAGCCAGGTACCTACAGAGTATAGCAATCAGCCCCAGCATTTT. As protein: CASSQVPTEYSNQPQHF.